The present T cell receptor (beta chain) was sequenced within a study of technical replicates of blood from several donors. Produced via immunoSEQ multiplex PCR; TCRdb's table is partial and in-frame only. Of over 50,000 clones listed, approximately 86% were seen once; the top ten hold 4.5% to 6%. Germline V gives CDR1 SGHRS, CDR2 YFSETQ. The CDR3 sequence is 15 residues long. V trimming: 8 bases; J trimming: 1 base; junction bases outside the gene matches: 6. Sequencing was performed on PBMCs. The chain has TRBV5-1 and TRBJ2-2, with 9 bases aligning to TRBD1. This clonotype was sampled from a human donor in good health. Some clones in this sample may be carry-over from other donors' samples. The DNA for the CDR3 is TGCGCCAGTGCCTGGACAGGGGTGAACACCGGGGAGCTGTTTTTT. Protein sequence: CASAWTGVNTGELFF.